One TCR beta chain is described in this entry. These data come from a study of blood T cell repertoires in COVID-19. The germline V gene encodes CDR1 SGHDT and CDR2 YYEEEE. V was pared by 4 bases and J by 7 bases, with 15 bases of the junction left unmatched. The CDR3 contains 17 residues. Per the study methods: How many nucleated cells were present was estimated from reference gene primer amplification. The assay was immunoSEQ multiplex PCR, and TCRdb's table has in-frame clones only and misses some. The V and J calls and clone size are taken from that table; D and trimming were inferred from the DNA. The sample has around 130,000 clones; more than 85% are singletons.

This receptor was taken from a man between 50 and 59 years old with active or convalescent COVID-19. The V gene is TRBV5-6, the J gene TRBJ1-4; 8 nucleotides align to TRBD1. The sequenced material came from peripheral blood. CDR3 residues: CASSLLSDRGRGEKLFF. CDR3 nucleotide sequence: TGTGCCAGCAGCCTATTATCCGACAGGGGACGCGGTGAAAAACTGTTTTTT. Filled out from reference TRBV5-6 and TRBJ1-4, the complete variable domain reads DAGVTQSPTHLIKTRGQQVTLRCSPKSGHDTVSWYQQALGQGPQFIFQYYEEEERQRGNFPDRFSGHQFPNYSSELNVNALLLGDSALYLCASSLLSDRGRGEKLFFGSGTQLSVL.